This is a list of T cell receptor beta chains from one sample in a study of cytomegalovirus exposure and HLA in healthy donors. Assay: immunoSEQ multiplex PCR; the TCRdb copy retains only in-frame clones and omits some. The profile shows about 55,000 clones, approximately 80% of them singletons. The sample was PBMCs. These receptors were taken from a female donor in good health and CMV-seronegative. The CDR3 runs from the conserved cysteine through the conserved F or W. The D gene is left open where the match is weak. The size field is filled for only some rows; it gives once, few, many or a size class.

clone size | D gene | J gene | V gene | CDR3 DNA | CDR3 protein
once | . | TRBJ2-7 | TRBV10-3 | TGTGCCATCAGAACCGAGGGTTCAACCTACGAGCAGTACTTC | CAIRTEGSTYEQYF
. | . | TRBJ1-3 | TRBV18 | TGTGCCAGCTCACCACCGCGAGAGTCGGGAAACACCATATATTTT | CASSPPRESGNTIYF
. | TRBD1 | TRBJ1-2 | TRBV14 | TGTGCCAGCAGCCAGCGGGACAGGGGCTCCTATGGCTACACCTTC | CASSQRDRGSYGYTF
. | . | TRBJ2-5 | TRBV20-1 | TGCAGTGTAGAGCCAAAAGAGACCCAGTACTTC | CSVEPKETQYF
. | . | TRBJ1-1 | TRBV11-3 | TGTGCCAGCAGCTTAGGTAGGAACACTGAAGCTTTCTTT | CASSLGRNTEAFF
. | TRBD1 | TRBJ1-2 | TRBV27 | TGTGCCAGCAGGAATACAGGGGTTGGCTATGGCTACACCTTC | CASRNTGVGYGYTF
. | . | TRBJ2-2 | TRBV19 | TGTGCCAGTAGTATGGAAAGGGGGACCGGGGAGCTGTTTTTT | CASSMERGTGELFF
. | . | TRBJ1-2 | TRBV30 | TGTGCCTGGAGTTTCGGGGGAAATGGCTACACCTTC | CAWSFGGNGYTF
. | TRBD1 | TRBJ2-7 | TRBV10-3 | TGTGCCATCACTTGGGACAGGGGCGCCCGTGGCGAGCAGTACTTC | CAITWDRGARGEQYF
. | TRBD1 | TRBJ2-2 | TRBV6-5 | TGTGCCAGCAGCCTACAGGGGCTCACCGGGGAGCTGTTTTTT | CASSLQGLTGELFF
. | TRBD2 | TRBJ2-4 | TRBV5-6 | TGTGCCAGCAGCTACAGGACTAGCGGGGGGGCGGAAAGCAAAAACATTCAGTACTTC | CASSYRTSGGAESKNIQYF
. | TRBD1 | TRBJ1-1 | TRBV5-1 | TGCGCCAGCAGCTTGTTACAGGGGGGCACTGAAGCTTTCTTT | CASSLLQGGTEAFF
. | TRBD1 | TRBJ1-2 | TRBV13 | TGTGCCAGCAGCCCCAGGACAGGGCCCTTCTACACCTTC | CASSPRTGPFYTF
once | . | TRBJ1-2 | TRBV5-6 | TGTGCCAGCTCGCGCAGGGCTGGCTACACCTTC | CASSRRAGYTF
. | TRBD2 | TRBJ2-5 | TRBV7-3 | TGTGCCAGCAGCTTAACGTCTAGCGGGGGAGAGACCCAGTACTTC | CASSLTSSGGETQYF
. | . | TRBJ2-7 | TRBV5-1 | TGCGCCAGCAGCCGAGAAGGTTCGGGATACGAGCAGTACTTC | CASSREGSGYEQYF
. | . | TRBJ1-5 | TRBV11-2 | TGTGCCAGCAGCTTGGGTTGGGGGGGGGATCAGCCCCAGCATTTT | CASSLGWGGDQPQHF
. | TRBD1 | TRBJ2-1 | TRBV7-7 | TGTGCTAGCAGCAATGGACAGGGGAGCAATGAGCAGTTCTTC | CASSNGQGSNEQFF
. | . | TRBJ2-7 | TRBV7-2 | TGTGCCAGCAGCCCGACGACAGCCGCCTACGAGCAGTACTTC | CASSPTTAAYEQYF
. | TRBD1 | TRBJ1-2 | TRBV7-9 | TGTGCCAGCAGCTTCGGACAGGGAGGCTATGGCTACACCTTC | CASSFGQGGYGYTF
. | . | TRBJ1-6 | TRBV6-5 | TGTGCCAGCAAAATTCCTTCGGAGACCCTCCACTTT | CASKIPSETLHF
. | . | TRBJ2-7 | TRBV5-4 | TGTGCCAGCAGCTTGGAAGCCACCTCCTACGAGCAGTACTTC | CASSLEATSYEQYF
. | . | TRBJ2-3 | TRBV7-9 | TGTGCCAGCAGCTTCGGCTCTAGCGTCTCCCCCCATACGCAGTATTTT | CASSFGSSVSPHTQYF
. | . | TRBJ2-7 | TRBV9 | TGTGCCAGCAGCGCACAGGGTACCCACGAGCAGTACTTC | CASSAQGTHEQYF
. | . | TRBJ1-1 | TRBV27 | TGTGCCAGCAGCATTTACCCCCAGGGGATAACTTTCTTT | CASSIYPQGITFF